The 23 T cell receptor beta chains given below trace back to one sample, sequenced in a study of T cells after yellow fever vaccination. A single record per CDR3 protein comes from TCRdb applying MiXCR to the 5' RACE reads. The repertoire consists of some 160,000 distinct CDR3 sequences, with roughly 8.8% occurring once and the leading ten covering roughly a third. The sample was CD8+ T cells sorted from PBMCs, taken 45 days after the yellow fever booster vaccination. The receptors originated from a man between 18 and 29 years old who received the YFV17D yellow fever vaccine.

This clonotype was detected ten times or more. CDR3 sequence reads: CASSFEASLYNEQFF. The CDR3 region has the DNA TGTGCCAGCAGCTTCGAGGCTAGCCTCTACAATGAGCAGTTCTTC. The chain is built from TRBV7-6 and TRBJ2-1; D is perhaps TRBD2 (5 bases). Germline V gene data show CDR1 as SGHVS and CDR2 as FNYEAQ. The CDR3 length is 15 residues. Trimming shortened V by 3 bases and J by 3 bases, and 12 bases separated the two germline ends.

This chain uses TRBV20-1 with TRBJ2-1; possibly TRBD2 for D (7 bases). Trimming cost V 5 bases and J 6 bases, with 17 bases left between them. This CDR3 has 14 residues. From germline, CDR1 is DFQATT and CDR2 SNEGSKA (reference sequence). The CDR3 loop is CSAPLGGAFNEQFF. As DNA, the CDR3 is TGCAGTGCTCCTCTGGGGGGGGCCTTCAATGAGCAGTTCTTC.

This clonotype was counted at least ten times. V gene TRBV4-1 combines with J gene TRBJ2-5; 8 positions agree with TRBD1. V was clipped by 1 base and J by 5 bases; unmatched bases: 6. Germline V gene data show CDR1 as MGHRA and CDR2 as YSYEKL. The CDR3 length is 15 residues. In nucleotides, the CDR3 is TGCGCCAGCAGCCAAGTTCAGGGGGCGAAGGAGACCCAGTACTTC. It specifies CASSQVQGAKETQYF.

This clonotype occurred a few times. This sequence joins TRBV10-3 and TRBJ1-5; possibly TRBD1 for D (6 bases). The CDR3 contains 13 residues. In germline, CDR1 is ENHRY, CDR2 SYGVKD. The V gene lost 6 bases and the J gene lost 4 bases, with 10 bases spanning the gap. CDR3 sequence: CAISGGGNQPQHF. CDR3 bases: TGTGCCATCAGCGGAGGGGGAAATCAGCCCCAGCATTTT.

This clonotype came up a few times. The V gene is TRBV12-3 or TRBV12-4, the J gene TRBJ2-7, with D maybe TRBD1 (6 bases). This CDR3 is built from 13 residues. V was trimmed by 8 bases and J by 0 bases, leaving 11 bases between them. The CDR3 DNA follows: TGTGCCAGCCGAGGGGGAAGCTCCTACGAGCAGTACTTC. It is translated as CASRGGSSYEQYF.

The sample holds a few counts of this clonotype. The J gene is TRBJ2-5, the V gene TRBV7-8, with TRBD1 matching over 9 bases. The junction had 3 bases not matched to a gene; V was cut back by 2 bases and J by 5 bases. The CDR3 loop spans 14 amino acids. The germline V gene has CDR1 SGHVS and CDR2 FQNEAQ. CDR3 in amino acids: CASSLNRGPETQYF. DNA for the CDR3: TGTGCCAGCAGCTTAAACAGGGGGCCGGAGACCCAGTACTTC.

The rearrangement joins TRBV4-3 to TRBJ1-4; D uncertain. Germline lookup yields CDR1 LGHNA and CDR2 YSLEER. V was clipped by 0 bases and J by 8 bases, with 10 bases between them. The length of the CDR3 is 14 residues. The CDR3 DNA follows: TGCGCCAGCAGCCAAGAAACGGGGTGGGAAAAACTGTTTTTT. Translation: CASSQETGWEKLFF.

The rearrangement links TRBV9 to TRBJ1-3; 8 bases fit TRBD1. The CDR3 covers 16 residues. Germline V gives CDR1 SGDLS, CDR2 YYNGEE. The V segment lost 4 bases and the J segment 0 bases; nucleotides outside the gene matches: 6. The DNA for the CDR3 is TGTGCCAGCAGCCCCGAGGGACAGGTCTCTGGAAACACCATATATTTT. It is translated as CASSPEGQVSGNTIYF. Full variable domain (outside the CDR3, taken from reference TRBV9 and TRBJ1-3): DSGVTQTPKHLITATGQRVTLRCSPRSGDLSVYWYQQSLDQGLQFLIQYYNGEERAKGNILERFSAQQFPDLHSELNLSSLELGDSALYFCASSPEGQVSGNTIYFGEGSWLTVV.

The chain joins TRBV20-1 to TRBJ2-3, with TRBD2 as a possible D gene (5 bases). The V gene's germline CDR1 is DFQATT and CDR2 SNEGSKA (reference sequence). The ends were cut back, 5 bases at V and 1 base at J, with 10 bases in the middle. This CDR3 spans 13 amino acids. The CDR3, as DNA: TGCAGTGCTGCTGGTAGCGGCACAGATACGCAGTATTTT. Translation: CSAAGSGTDTQYF.

Ten or more counts support this clonotype. This chain uses TRBV5-1 with TRBJ2-1; D is unresolved. The CDR3 is 11 amino acids. Looked up from germline, CDR1 is SGHRS and CDR2 is YFSETQ. V lost 5 bases to trimming and J lost 7 bases, with 7 bases between them. CDR3: CASSPSNEQFF. For the CDR3, the DNA is TGCGCCAGCAGTCCCTCTAATGAGCAGTTCTTC.

This clonotype was detected only a few times. This chain connects TRBV7-6 to TRBJ2-2; TRBD2 is a possible D gene (6 bases). This CDR3 has 15 residues. Trimming left V 4 bases short and J 5 bases short, with 14 bases between. Per germline, CDR1 SGHVS and CDR2 FNYEAQ. The CDR3 loop reads CASSSPGEWTGELFF. CDR3 DNA: TGTGCCAGCAGCTCCCCGGGGGAGTGGACCGGGGAGCTGTTTTTT. Using reference TRBV7-6 and TRBJ2-2 for the parts outside the CDR3, the full variable domain is GAGVSQSPRYKVTKRGQDVALRCDPISGHVSLYWYRQALGQGPEFLTYFNYEAQQDKSGLPNDRFSAERPEGSISTLTIQRTEQRDSAMYRCASSSPGEWTGELFFGEGSRLTVL.

This chain connects TRBV19 to TRBJ1-2; a possible D gene is TRBD1 (5 bases). V shed 7 bases and J shed 3 bases, with 15 bases lying between them. Germline CDR1 and CDR2: LNHDA and SQIVND (reference sequence). CDR3 length: 14 amino acids. The CDR3 sequence: CASNPDSYYYGYTF. The CDR3 nucleotides are TGTGCCAGTAATCCCGACAGTTACTACTATGGCTACACCTTC.

The rearrangement joins TRBV2 to TRBJ2-6, with no clear D. Germline V gene sequence: CDR1 SNHLY, CDR2 FYNNEI. CDR3 length: 18 residues. Deletions cut 6 bases from V and 0 bases from J, with 18 bases between. The CDR3 reads CASRDLGTLPSGANVLTF. The CDR3 nucleotides read TGTGCCAGCAGGGATCTAGGAACGTTACCCTCTGGGGCCAACGTCCTGACTTTC.

The chain joins TRBV7-6 to TRBJ2-1, with D maybe TRBD2 (6 bases). V lost 2 bases, J lost 6 bases, and 14 bases lay in between. Per the germline V gene, CDR1 is SGHVS and CDR2 is FNYEAQ. The CDR3 has 15 amino acids. The CDR3 DNA reads as TGTGCCAGCAGCTTACTCGGAGGGCTGGGCAATGAGCAGTTCTTC. It yields the protein CASSLLGGLGNEQFF.

The sample holds a few counts of this clonotype. The genes are TRBV4-1 and TRBJ1-4; D is uncertain. Germline V gene data show CDR1 as MGHRA and CDR2 as YSYEKL. Trimming removed 0 bases at V and 7 bases at J, with 18 bases between. There are 17 residues in the CDR3. In nucleotides, the CDR3 is TGCGCCAGCAGCCAAGACCTTTTTGGTATCACGACTGAAAAACTGTTTTTT. Its protein product is CASSQDLFGITTEKLFF.

This clonotype occurred a few times. The chain employs TRBV11-1 and TRBJ2-7; 8 nucleotides align to TRBD1. V trimming: 5 bases; J trimming: 5 bases; junction bases outside the gene matches: 8. This CDR3 has 14 amino acids. Germline V gene sequence: CDR1 SGHAT, CDR2 FQDESV (reference sequence). The CDR3 nucleotides are TGTGCCAGCAGCCTCGGGACAGGCCATGACGAGCAGTACTTC. Its translation: CASSLGTGHDEQYF. Full variable domain (rest looked up from reference TRBV11-1 and TRBJ2-7): EAEVAQSPRYKITEKSQAVAFWCDPISGHATLYWYRQILGQGPELLVQFQDESVVDDSQLPKDRFSAERLKGVDSTLKIQPAELGDSAMYLCASSLGTGHDEQYFGPGTRLTVT.

This clonotype was observed a handful of times. This chain uses TRBV4-1 with TRBJ1-4; TRBD1 might be the D (5 bases). The CDR3 contains 14 residues. CDR1 and CDR2 (germline): MGHRA, YSYEKL. V was clipped by 3 bases and J by 6 bases, with 11 bases between them. CDR3 sequence reads: CASSQGGGYEKLFF. CDR3 bases: TGCGCCAGCAGCCAGGGCGGGGGGTATGAAAAACTGTTTTTT.

In this sample, this clonotype turned up once. This chain links TRBV4-1 with TRBJ1-2, with 11 bases that match TRBD1. Trimming removed 0 bases from V and 0 bases from J; junction bases left unmatched: 6. Per the germline V gene, CDR1 is MGHRA and CDR2 is YSYEKL. CDR3 length equals 18 residues. In DNA form, the CDR3 reads TGCGCCAGCAGCCAAGAAGTCGGACAGGGGGCAGCTAACTATGGCTACACCTTC. Amino acids: CASSQEVGQGAANYGYTF.

The J gene is TRBJ1-1, the V gene TRBV7-9, with TRBD1 identical over 7 bases. The CDR3 sequence is 15 residues long. V trimming: 0 bases; J trimming: 7 bases; junction bases outside the gene matches: 8. Per the germline V gene, CDR1 is SEHNR and CDR2 is FQNEAQ (reference sequence). CDR3: CASSLAQGQTLEAFF. The DNA for the CDR3 is TGTGCCAGCAGCTTAGCACAGGGGCAAACTCTTGAAGCTTTCTTT.

V and J are TRBV5-1 and TRBJ2-5; 12 bases agree with TRBD2. The J segment lost 5 bases and the V segment lost 6 bases, leaving 5 bases of the junction unmatched. From germline, CDR1 is SGHRS and CDR2 YFSETQ. The CDR3 is made up of 14 amino acids. The CDR3 region is CASMGLAGRETQYF. The CDR3 DNA reads as TGCGCCAGCATGGGACTAGCGGGTCGGGAGACCCAGTACTTC. Combining the CDR3 with reference TRBV5-1 and TRBJ2-5 gives the whole variable domain KAGVTQTPRYLIKTRGQQVTLSCSPISGHRSVSWYQQTPGQGLQFLFEYFSETQRNKGNFPGRFSGRQFSNSRSEMNVSTLELGDSALYLCASMGLAGRETQYFGPGTRLLVL.

This clonotype was observed a handful of times. This chain joins TRBV10-3 and TRBJ2-7; TRBD2 is a possible D gene (5 bases). The V end was cut by 0 bases, the J end by 4 bases, with 10 bases between. The CDR3 totals 14 residues. Germline CDR1 is ENHRY and CDR2 is SYGVKD. The CDR3 here is CAISESLAGYEQYV. The CDR3 nucleotides are TGTGCCATCAGTGAGTCGCTAGCCGGTTACGAGCAGTACGTC.

Only a few counts were recorded for this clonotype. The gene calls are TRBV9 and TRBJ1-5, with a possible D match to TRBD1 (5 bases). The CDR3 sequence is 14 residues long. Trimming left V 4 bases short and J 6 bases short, with 14 bases between. Germline V gene data show CDR1 as SGDLS and CDR2 as YYNGEE. The CDR3 DNA reads TGTGCCAGCAGCCAAGACAGCGGCCCTCAGCCCCAGCATTTT. It encodes CASSQDSGPQPQHF.

The gene calls are TRBV16 and TRBJ1-2; TRBD1 might be the D (6 bases). The length of the CDR3 is 16 residues. Germline CDR1 is KGHSY and CDR2 is FQNENV. V dropped 0 bases and J dropped 6 bases, with 17 bases sitting between them. CDR3 DNA sequence: TGTGCCAGCAGCCAATCGTCGGGGGGCTCATTTGATGGCTACACCTTC. As protein: CASSQSSGGSFDGYTF.